This T cell receptor (beta chain) emerged from a study of blood T cell repertoires in COVID-19 (dated by TCRdb to 2018 to 2020). Concerning the study at large: Samples from collaborators originated in the United States, Italy and Spain and spanned both the acute and convalescent phases of COVID-19. The material from the prospective study consisted of cDNA or gDNA derived from T cells, B-cell-depleted T cells, or PBMCs. Deeply sampled blood TCRbeta repertoires from subjects exposed to, actively infected with, or recovered from COVID-19 were included in the dataset. The repertoires were released in a freely available public database meant as a resource for research on the immune response to SARS-CoV-2. The samples were drawn from two sources: the first 160 participants of the ongoing ImmuneRACE study, and approximately 1,300 subjects contributed by 6 global collaborators. The sample metadata nearly always contained a de-identified subject ID, COVID-19 status, age in years and sex. Where HLA class I and class II types were available, the types were taken from metadata supplied by the sample provider, not from assay-based typing. The study at large found these results: The amount of clinical and demographic metadata varied by source and participant and was provided uncurated.

Remarks on this clone: There is no known antigen for this receptor. Nothing much larger sits one base from this clone, and base qualities are not available.

Collaborating institutions collected whole blood in K2EDTA tubes following their own protocols. Collaborator samples were shipped for TCRbeta analysis as frozen whole blood, isolated PBMCs, or DNA extracted from either sample type. The immunoSEQ Assay, a bias-controlled multiplex PCR, was used to amplify TCRbeta CDR3 regions from genomic DNA. The published analysis was carried out like this. Within the assay, amplification of reference gene primers was used to estimate how many nucleated cells each sample contained. To quantify the absolute abundance of each unique TCRbeta CDR3 rearrangement, sequence reads were collapsed and filtered. For each sample, productive Simpson clonality was calculated as the square root of Simpson's diversity index over productive rearrangements. TCRdb took this table from immuneACCESS and kept in-frame rearrangements with V and J called. Such tables lack part of the clones; where checked against another copy, unresolved V genes explain under half of the gap, and the rest is unexplained. The DNA was the basis for D and trimming; V, J and clone size are from that table. In all, the sample holds a few hundred thousand clones, and roughly 88% of those were seen once. In total, the top ten clones hold about 12% of the sample.

The junction carries 11 bases between V and J, which are trimmed by 4 bases and 1 base respectively. Reading the germline V gene gives CDR1 SGDLS and CDR2 YYNGEE. From its cysteine to its phenylalanine, the CDR3 spans 14 amino acids. Only the CDR3 DNA is retained, 42 bases long and in frame from the first base. The sequenced sample was peripheral blood. The rearrangement combines TRBV9 with TRBJ1-1, with the D segment identity uncertain. This clonotype was sampled from a man of 80 years or more with acute or convalescent COVID-19. In nucleotide form, the sequence is TGTGCCAGCAGCCCCGGGGTCCAGAACACTGAAGCTTTCTTT. This codes for CASSPGVQNTEAFF.